Included here is one T cell receptor (beta chain) sequence, with context. As handled by the study authors: The authors estimated nucleated cell counts from reference gene primer amplification. Profiled with immunoSEQ multiplex PCR; TCRdb holds only in-frame clones, not every one. Clone size and V and J calls were adopted from that table, with D and trimming inferred from the DNA. The sample comprises tens of thousands of clones, approximately 89% of which are singletons, and approximately 2% rests with the top ten. This sample was taken from a study of blood T cell repertoires in COVID-19. Across the study: Samples came from the United States, Italy and Spain, spanning acute and convalescent COVID-19. Nucleic acid was either cDNA or gDNA, and it came from T cells, B-cell-depleted T cells, or PBMCs.

In germline, CDR1 is SGHDN, CDR2 FVKESK. The V gene end was trimmed by 1 base and the J gene end by 4 bases; junction bases not matched to a gene: 6. The CDR3 covers 16 residues. This sequence originates from a man over 45 with acute or convalescent COVID-19. The chain is built from TRBV14 and TRBJ2-3; 9 bases agree with TRBD2. Material for sequencing was peripheral blood. CDR3 DNA sequence: TGTGCCAGCAGCCAAGGGGGCGGGGGGGCCTCAGATACGCAGTATTTT. This codes for CASSQGGGGASDTQYF.